The rows below give T cell receptor beta chains drawn from one sample of a study of blood T cell repertoires in COVID-19. The table came from immunoSEQ multiplex PCR; TCRdb's copy has only in-frame clones and leaves some out. This repertoire shows 55,000 to 60,000 clones, roughly 84% found once; its top ten account for 17%. Input material: peripheral blood. The receptors stem from a man aged 65 to 85 with active COVID-19. The CDR3 runs from the conserved cysteine through the conserved F or W. The D gene is left open where the match is weak. Part of the rows lack a size; the others show once, few, many or a class for expanded clones.

V,J,D,size,length,DNA,CDR3
TRBV12-3/TRBV12-4,TRBJ2-1,-,-,13,TGTGCCAGCAGTTCGCAACAGGGTAATGAGCAGTTCTTC,CASSSQQGNEQFF
TRBV19,TRBJ1-2,-,-,15,TGTGCCAGTAGTGAAGGGGTCAGCCGGAACTATGGCTACACCTTC,CASSEGVSRNYGYTF
TRBV28,TRBJ2-3,TRBD2,-,16,TGTGCCAGCAGTTTCCCGGGACTAGCGGGAGTATATACGCAGTATTTT,CASSFPGLAGVYTQYF
TRBV25-1,TRBJ1-5,-,few,15,TGTGCCAGCAGTGATGGCGGGAATAGCAATCAGCCCCAGCATTTT,CASSDGGNSNQPQHF
TRBV7-6,TRBJ2-1,TRBD2,-,16,TGTGCCAGCAGCTTAAGGTTTAGCGGGGCGTACAATGAGCAGTTCTTC,CASSLRFSGAYNEQFF
TRBV6-4,TRBJ1-2,-,once,13,TGTGCCAGCAGAGCCGCCGGGGGGTATGGCTACACCTTC,CASRAAGGYGYTF
TRBV7-2,TRBJ2-5,-,-,15,TGTGCCAGCAGCTTTAGTACGAGGTTCAAAGAGACCCAGTACTTC,CASSFSTRFKETQYF
TRBV7-2,TRBJ1-3,-,-,14,TGTGCCAGCAGCTTAGGTCACTCTGGAAACACCATATATTTT,CASSLGHSGNTIYF
TRBV27,TRBJ1-5,-,-,14,TGTGCCAGCAGCCCCAATGGGGCCAATCAGCCCCAGCATTTT,CASSPNGANQPQHF
TRBV6-1,TRBJ2-7,-,-,15,TGTGCCAGCAGTGAAATCAGGGCCGTGACCGACGAGCAGTACTTC,CASSEIRAVTDEQYF
TRBV7-8,TRBJ2-7,TRBD2,-,18,TGTGCCAGCAGCCGGGGGGGACTAGCGGGATATGGAGCAGTCGAGCAGTACTTC,CASSRGGLAGYGAVEQYF
TRBV7-3,TRBJ2-1,TRBD2,-,17,TGTGCCAGCAGCGTTCCAAGGTCTAGCGGGAGTAGATATGAGCAGTTCTTC,CASSVPRSSGSRYEQFF
TRBV19,TRBJ1-4,TRBD1,-,14,TGTGCCAGTAGTGGGACAGGGACTAATGAAAAACTGTTTTTT,CASSGTGTNEKLFF
TRBV27,TRBJ2-2,TRBD2,-,16,TGTGCCAGTTCTAAAGGGACTAGTGGGTGGACCGGGGAGCTGTTTTTT,CASSKGTSGWTGELFF
TRBV28,TRBJ1-6,TRBD1,-,12,TGTGCCAGCAGCAGGGGGCAGTCACCCCTCCACTTT,CASSRGQSPLHF
TRBV30,TRBJ2-7,TRBD1,-,10,TGTGCCTGGGGGACAGGTTTGCAGTACTTC,CAWGTGLQYF
TRBV4-3,TRBJ2-1,-,many,20,TGCGCCAGCAGCCAAGATTATGAGGGGGATTCCTTTAGCTCCTACAATGAGCAGTTCTTC,CASSQDYEGDSFSSYNEQFF
TRBV7-3,TRBJ1-1,TRBD1,few,14,TGTGCCAGCAGCTTTAGGGCGTCACAGGGGGAAGCTTTCTTT,CASSFRASQGEAFF
TRBV6-5,TRBJ2-1,TRBD2,-,14,TGTGCCACAGGGACTAGCGGGAGATGGAATGAGCAGTTCTTC,CATGTSGRWNEQFF
TRBV6-2/TRBV6-3,TRBJ2-7,TRBD1,-,16,TGTGCCAGCAGTTCCCCCCGGGACAGGGGGCGGGGAGAGCAGTACTTC,CASSSPRDRGRGEQYF
TRBV7-3,TRBJ2-5,TRBD1,-,16,TGTGCCAGCAGCTTAAACCCCAGGGGGTACCAAGAGACCCAGTACTTC,CASSLNPRGYQETQYF
TRBV10-1,TRBJ2-1,-,-,14,TGCGCCAGCAGGGAAAGGGGCGGCAACAATGAGCAGTTCTTC,CASRERGGNNEQFF
TRBV6-2/TRBV6-3,TRBJ2-5,TRBD1,-,14,TGTGCCAGCAGGCCTGGACAGGGATCTGAGACCCAGTACTTC,CASRPGQGSETQYF
TRBV19,TRBJ1-5,-,-,14,TGTGCCAGTAGTAGAGGGATCAGACTCCAGCCCCAGCATTTT,CASSRGIRLQPQHF
TRBV27,TRBJ2-4,TRBD1,-,16,TGTGCCAGCAGTCCCGACAGGGTTGCCGCCAAAAACATTCAGTACTTC,CASSPDRVAAKNIQYF
TRBV19,TRBJ2-3,TRBD1,-,13,TGTGCCAGTATCGGACAGGGGACAGATACGCAGTATTTT,CASIGQGTDTQYF
TRBV30,TRBJ2-6,TRBD1,-,19,TGTGCCTGGGGTCCTACCCCTCGGACAGGTTTGGGGAGGGCCAACGTCCTGACTTTC,CAWGPTPRTGLGRANVLTF
TRBV10-1,TRBJ2-7,TRBD2,once,18,TGCGCCAGCAGTGACACCGGGACTAGCGGGAGCCCTACCTACGAGCAGTACTTC,CASSDTGTSGSPTYEQYF
TRBV28,TRBJ1-2,TRBD1,-,14,TGTGCCAGCAGTTCCCCGGGACAGAGCTATGGCTACACCTTC,CASSSPGQSYGYTF
TRBV28,TRBJ2-3,TRBD1,-,15,TGTGCCAGCAGCTCCAGGGGGAAGGGCGCAGATACGCAGTATTTT,CASSSRGKGADTQYF
TRBV28,TRBJ1-1,TRBD1,-,14,TGTGCCAGCAATATCCGGGACAGATACACTGAAGCTTTCTTT,CASNIRDRYTEAFF
TRBV30,TRBJ1-2,TRBD1,-,19,TGTGCCTGGAGTCTCATTAGTCCGGGACAGGGGGCCCTCAACTATGGCTACACCTTC,CAWSLISPGQGALNYGYTF
TRBV9,TRBJ2-7,-,-,12,TGTGCCAGCAGTCCAGACAACTACGAGCAGTACTTC,CASSPDNYEQYF
TRBV24-1,TRBJ2-1,TRBD2,-,16,TGTGCCACCAGTGACGCGACTAGCGGCGACTACAATGAGCAGTTCTTC,CATSDATSGDYNEQFF
TRBV6-2/TRBV6-3,TRBJ2-7,TRBD2,-,14,TGTGCCAGCAGCGCTAGCGGGAGAGGGGGCGAGCAGTACTTC,CASSASGRGGEQYF
TRBV7-2,TRBJ2-7,TRBD2,-,16,TGTGCCAGCAGCTCCGGGGCTAGCGGGAATTACTACGAGCAGTACTTC,CASSSGASGNYYEQYF
TRBV25-1,TRBJ2-3,-,-,13,TGTGCCAGCAGTGTGGGCAGCTCAGATACGCAGTATTTT,CASSVGSSDTQYF
TRBV7-2,TRBJ2-1,TRBD2,-,13,TGTGCCAGCAGCTTAGAACTAGCGGGAGGGAGGCTCTTC,CASSLELAGGRLF
TRBV28,TRBJ1-2,TRBD1,-,13,TGTGCCAGCAGTACCGGGACAGCTTATGGCTACACCTTC,CASSTGTAYGYTF
TRBV6-4,TRBJ1-2,TRBD1,-,14,TGTGCCAGCAGACGGACAGGGGGCGCGGGGGGCTACACCTTC,CASRRTGGAGGYTF
TRBV6-2/TRBV6-3,TRBJ2-7,-,few,14,TGTGCCAGCAGTTACAACGGAGAGGGATACGAGCAGTACTTC,CASSYNGEGYEQYF
TRBV3-1/TRBV3-2,TRBJ2-1,TRBD2,-,14,TGTGCCAGCAGCCAAGTGGGACTAGACAATGAGCAGTTCTTC,CASSQVGLDNEQFF
TRBV7-3,TRBJ2-1,-,-,14,TGTGCCAGCAGCTTTACTATAGTTGGTAGTGAGCAGTTCTTC,CASSFTIVGSEQFF
TRBV11-2,TRBJ2-4,-,-,16,TGTGCCAGCAGCTTAGCTGGTCAGGGGTCGGGAAACATTCAGTACTTC,CASSLAGQGSGNIQYF
TRBV16,TRBJ1-2,-,-,12,TGTGCCAGCAGCCACCAGACAGATGGCTACACCTTC,CASSHQTDGYTF
TRBV7-3,TRBJ2-5,-,few,13,TGTGCCAGCAGCTTAAACTCCCAAGAGACCCAGTACTTC,CASSLNSQETQYF
TRBV18,TRBJ2-2,-,-,13,TGTGCCAGCTCACCACCGACAACCGGGGAGCTGTTTTTT,CASSPPTTGELFF
TRBV18,TRBJ1-4,-,-,14,TGTGCCAGCTCACAAGACAGGAATAATGAAAAACTGTTTTTT,CASSQDRNNEKLFF
TRBV19,TRBJ2-3,-,-,17,TGTGCCAGTAGTCCCCCCCTCGGCAGGGGAGTAGCAGATACGCAGTATTTT,CASSPPLGRGVADTQYF
TRBV6-1,TRBJ2-2,-,-,18,TGTGCCAGCAGTGAAAAGCCGTCCGGTGCGGGGAGGACCGGGGAGCTGTTTTTT,CASSEKPSGAGRTGELFF